This TCR beta chain stems from a study of cytomegalovirus exposure and HLA in healthy donors. Researchers ran the PCR with 60 Vbeta and 13 Jbeta primers. The assay was immunoSEQ multiplex PCR, and TCRdb's table has in-frame clones only and misses some. The sample consists of roughly 130,000 clones, approximately 68% of them appearing once. The CDR3 contains 16 residues. V gave up 0 bases and J gave up 0 bases; unmatched junction bases: 1. CDR1 and CDR2 from the germline V gene are SGHTA and FQGNSA. The chain has TRBV7-2 and TRBJ2-1; 8 bases are shared with TRBD1. The clonotype was recovered from a man younger than 40 in good health and CMV-seropositive. Sequenced input: PBMCs. As DNA, the CDR3 is TGTGCCAGCAGCTTAGCCCAGGGGGCCTCCTACAATGAGCAGTTCTTC. Its protein product is CASSLAQGASYNEQFF.